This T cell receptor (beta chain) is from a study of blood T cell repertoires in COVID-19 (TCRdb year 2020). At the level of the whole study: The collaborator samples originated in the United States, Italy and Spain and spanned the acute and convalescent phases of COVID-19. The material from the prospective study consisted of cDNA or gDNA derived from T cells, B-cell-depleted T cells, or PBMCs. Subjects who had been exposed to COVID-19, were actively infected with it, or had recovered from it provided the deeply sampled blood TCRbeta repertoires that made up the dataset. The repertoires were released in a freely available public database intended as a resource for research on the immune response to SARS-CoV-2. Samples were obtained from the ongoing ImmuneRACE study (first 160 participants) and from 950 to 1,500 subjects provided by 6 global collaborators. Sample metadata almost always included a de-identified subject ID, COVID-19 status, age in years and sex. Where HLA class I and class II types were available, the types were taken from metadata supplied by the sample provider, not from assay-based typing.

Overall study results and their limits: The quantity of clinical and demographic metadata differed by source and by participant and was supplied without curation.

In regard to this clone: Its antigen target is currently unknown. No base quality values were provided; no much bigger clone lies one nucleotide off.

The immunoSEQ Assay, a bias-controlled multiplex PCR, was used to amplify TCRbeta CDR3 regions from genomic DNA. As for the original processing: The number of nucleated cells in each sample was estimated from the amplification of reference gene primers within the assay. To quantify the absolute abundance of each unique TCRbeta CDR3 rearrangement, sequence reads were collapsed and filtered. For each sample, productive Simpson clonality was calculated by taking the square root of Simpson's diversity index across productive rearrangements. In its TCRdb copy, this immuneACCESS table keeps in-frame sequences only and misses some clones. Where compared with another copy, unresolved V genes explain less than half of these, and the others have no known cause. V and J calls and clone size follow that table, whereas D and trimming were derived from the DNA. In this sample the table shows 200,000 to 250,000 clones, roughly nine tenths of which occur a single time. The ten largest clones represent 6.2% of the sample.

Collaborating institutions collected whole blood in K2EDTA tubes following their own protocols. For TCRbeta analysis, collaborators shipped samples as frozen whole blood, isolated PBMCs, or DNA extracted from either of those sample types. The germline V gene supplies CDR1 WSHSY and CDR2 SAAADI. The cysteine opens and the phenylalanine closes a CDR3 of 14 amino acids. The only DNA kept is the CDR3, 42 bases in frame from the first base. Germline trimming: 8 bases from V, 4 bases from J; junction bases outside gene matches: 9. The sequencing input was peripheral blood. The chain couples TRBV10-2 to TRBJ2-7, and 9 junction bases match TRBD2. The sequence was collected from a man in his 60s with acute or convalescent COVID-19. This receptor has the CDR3 CASFIGTSTYEQYF. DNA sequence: TGCGCCAGCTTCATCGGGACTAGCACTTACGAGCAGTACTTC.